This TCR beta chain was captured in a study of response to subunit inactivated influenza vaccine. Study-level results: Few additional T cells are recruited per seasonal influenza vaccination, authors suggested.

Via MiXCR, TCRdb re-called the RT-PCR reads, giving one row per CDR3 protein. The table has 630,000 or so distinct CDR3 sequences, 15% to 19% seen once. Concerning this clonotype itself: The target antigen is unknown.

The germline V and J ends were trimmed by 4 bases and 2 bases, with 12 bases remaining between them. The germline gives CDR1 SGHNT, CDR2 YENEEA. The CDR3 sequence is 14 residues long. Here the sequenced sample was PBMCs from blood, taken 11 to 12 days after vaccination. This sequence was found in a man aged 45-60 years who received an inactivated influenza vaccine. The genes are TRBV11-3 and TRBJ2-7; D unresolved. The CDR3 DNA sequence: TGTGCCAGCAGCTCCGAAGCCGGGCCCTACGAGCAGTACTTC. The encoded protein is CASSSEAGPYEQYF.